The rows below give T cell receptor beta chains drawn from one sample of a study of cytomegalovirus exposure and HLA in healthy donors. The protocol was immunoSEQ multiplex PCR, while the TCRdb copy is restricted to in-frame clones and leaves out a portion. Its listing shows some 89,000 clones. Sequenced input: PBMCs. The receptors were sampled from a woman aged 30 to 39 in good health and CMV-seronegative. CDR3s include the opening cysteine and the closing phenylalanine or tryptophan. A D gene is named only where the DNA matches it firmly.

D	J	V	CDR3	DNA
.	TRBJ2-2	TRBV27	CASSQGGGGGELFF	TGTGCCAGCAGCCAAGGGGGGGGTGGCGGGGAGCTGTTTTTT
.	TRBJ1-2	TRBV27	CASGGLGLSYGYTF	TGTGCCAGCGGGGGACTGGGCCTATCGTATGGCTACACCTTC
.	TRBJ2-1	TRBV5-1	CASYSESSYNEQFF	TGCGCCAGCTATAGCGAAAGCTCCTACAATGAGCAGTTCTTC
TRBD1	TRBJ2-3	TRBV7-2	CASSLPRDSFYTQYF	TGTGCCAGCAGCTTACCTAGGGACAGCTTTTATACGCAGTATTTT
TRBD1	TRBJ1-2	TRBV7-3	CASSSWPRGRGNYGYTF	TGTGCCAGCAGCTCCTGGCCCAGGGGCAGGGGGAACTATGGCTACACCTTC
.	TRBJ1-1	TRBV5-4	CASSLDGPNTEAFF	TGTGCCAGCAGCTTGGATGGCCCGAACACTGAAGCTTTCTTT
.	TRBJ2-1	TRBV5-1	CASSLDPGVSYNEQFF	TGCGCCAGCAGCTTGGACCCGGGAGTATCCTACAATGAGCAGTTCTTC
.	TRBJ2-6	TRBV7-7	CASSLGQNSGANVLTF	TGTGCTAGCAGCTTAGGGCAGAACTCTGGGGCCAACGTCCTGACTTTC
.	TRBJ2-7	TRBV5-1	CASSLAGSYEQYF	TGCGCCAGCAGCTTGGCAGGGTCCTACGAGCAGTACTTC
TRBD1	TRBJ1-5	TRBV19	CASSITGDPIPLVFLQPQHF	TGTGCCAGTAGTATCACAGGGGACCCCATCCCCCTAGTCTTTCTTCAGCCCCAGCATTTT
TRBD2	TRBJ2-7	TRBV18	CASSPGLAEIYEQYF	TGTGCCAGCTCACCGGGGCTAGCGGAGATCTACGAGCAGTACTTC
TRBD2	TRBJ2-1	TRBV7-9	CASSPRTGGPVNEQFF	TGTGCCAGCAGCCCCAGGACGGGAGGGCCGGTTAATGAGCAGTTCTTC
.	TRBJ1-3	TRBV7-2	CASSLVNTGNTIYF	TGTGCCAGCAGCTTAGTGAACACTGGAAACACCATATATTTT
TRBD1	TRBJ2-7	TRBV5-4	CASSRPGDRDHEQYF	TGTGCCAGCAGCCGACCCGGGGACAGGGACCACGAGCAGTACTTC
TRBD2	TRBJ2-7	TRBV27	CASSLSGRASYEQYF	TGTGCCAGCAGTTTATCAGGGAGGGCCTCCTACGAGCAGTACTTC
TRBD1	TRBJ2-1	TRBV10-3	CAISESGGQVYNEQFF	TGTGCCATCAGTGAGTCGGGGGGACAGGTATACAATGAGCAGTTCTTC
.	TRBJ1-4	TRBV14	CASSQEIGEKLFF	TGTGCCAGCAGCCAAGAAATCGGGGAAAAACTGTTTTTT
.	TRBJ1-1	TRBV7-3	CASSLRGDRNTEAFF	TGTGCCAGCAGCTTAAGGGGGGACCGAAACACTGAAGCTTTCTTT
.	TRBJ1-1	TRBV5-6	CASRAGGNTEAFF	TGTGCCAGCAGGGCCGGGGGTAACACTGAAGCTTTCTTT
TRBD2	TRBJ2-7	TRBV15	CATSGGGRAYEQYF	TGTGCCACCAGCGGTGGGGGGAGGGCCTACGAGCAGTACTTC
.	TRBJ2-1	TRBV5-1	CASSFSGLSLNQDEQFF	TGCGCCAGCAGCTTCAGCGGCCTATCCTTAAACCAGGATGAGCAGTTCTTC
TRBD1	TRBJ1-2	TRBV2	CASSERGTGWIIYYGYTF	TGTGCCAGCAGTGAAAGGGGGACAGGGTGGATAATATACTATGGCTACACCTTC
.	TRBJ1-1	TRBV5-1	CASTRTDMNTEAFF	TGCGCCAGCACCCGGACAGATATGAACACTGAAGCTTTCTTT
.	TRBJ2-3	TRBV5-6	CASSLRRIMSTDTQYF	TGTGCCAGCAGCTTGCGCAGAATAATGAGCACAGATACGCAGTATTTT
.	TRBJ1-2	TRBV5-1	CASSLGSLNYGYTF	TGCGCCAGCAGCTTGGGCAGTCTGAACTATGGCTACACCTTC
TRBD2	TRBJ2-2	TRBV30	CAWSELADTGELFF	TGTGCCTGGAGTGAACTAGCGGACACCGGGGAGCTGTTTTTT
.	TRBJ1-6	TRBV5-1	CASSLVVGREPFPLHF	TGCGCCAGCAGCTTGGTCGTCGGACGGGAACCATTCCCCCTCCACTTT
.	TRBJ2-3	TRBV15	CATSRGGDGTDTQYF	TGTGCCACCAGCAGAGGGGGGGATGGAACAGATACGCAGTATTTT
.	TRBJ2-1	TRBV28	CASSLASPYNEQFF	TGTGCCAGCAGTTTAGCGAGTCCTTACAATGAGCAGTTCTTC
.	TRBJ2-7	TRBV7-8	CASSFAGPAAYEQYF	TGTGCCAGCAGCTTTGCGGGACCGGCGGCCTACGAGCAGTACTTC
TRBD1	TRBJ1-5	TRBV10-3	CAISEVPGQGSNQPQHF	TGTGCCATCAGTGAGGTACCGGGACAGGGGTCCAATCAGCCCCAGCATTTT
.	TRBJ1-1	TRBV6-6	CASRHRDGTEAFF	TGTGCCAGCAGACACAGGGACGGAACTGAAGCTTTCTTT
.	TRBJ2-1	TRBV7-9	CASSLASWGGPLAWQFF	TGTGCCAGCAGCTTAGCGTCCTGGGGAGGCCCGCTCGCATGGCAGTTCTTC
TRBD1	TRBJ2-7	TRBV18	CASSPQQGAFYEQYF	TGTGCCAGCTCACCACAGCAGGGGGCGTTCTACGAGCAGTACTTC
TRBD2	TRBJ2-1	TRBV7-2	CASSLASGGAGNEQFF	TGTGCCAGCAGCTTAGCGTCGGGAGGGGCTGGAAATGAGCAGTTCTTC
.	TRBJ1-3	TRBV5-4	CASSLVADTGNTIYF	TGTGCCAGCAGCTTGGTGGCGGATACTGGAAACACCATATATTTT
TRBD1	TRBJ2-7	TRBV18	CASSPSTGGWYEQYF	TGTGCCAGCTCACCTTCGACAGGGGGTTGGTACGAGCAGTACTTC
TRBD1	TRBJ1-3	TRBV19	CASSIGTGVTGNTIYF	TGTGCCAGTAGTATTGGCACAGGGGTTACTGGAAACACCATATATTTT
.	TRBJ1-1	TRBV7-3	CASALGGEAFF	TGTGCCAGCGCCCTCGGGGGGGAGGCTTTCTTT
.	TRBJ2-3	TRBV28	CASSFSWRMADTQYF	TGTGCCAGCAGTTTTAGTTGGCGGATGGCAGATACGCAGTATTTT
.	TRBJ2-3	TRBV7-9	CASSPRGNTQYF	TGTGCCAGCAGCCCCCGGGGAAATACGCAGTATTTT